This T cell receptor beta chain comes out of a study of OX40 agonist ivuxolimab in advanced cancers. Study background: Three patients showed partial responses: one hepatocellular carcinoma and two cutaneous melanoma cases. Notes on the study in general: Certain nonresponders additionally had low normalized T-cell clonal expansion.

This clone has just one count. As yet, its antigen is unknown. Sequenced by immunoSEQ multiplex PCR; TCRdb stores in-frame clones only, minus some. The sample comprises approximately 110,000 clones, around 92% of which are singletons, and approximately 0.81% rests with the top ten. Germline V gene lookup returns CDR1 SQVTM and CDR2 ANQGSEA. This CDR3 spans 13 amino acids. J was trimmed by 5 bases and V by 3 bases; bases with no gene match: 4. The clonotype comes from an adult with an advanced solid tumor such as melanoma, head and neck, liver or kidney cancer. V usage is TRBV29-1 and J usage is TRBJ2-5; 9 bases map to TRBD2. Source: CD4+ or CD8+ T cells sorted from blood, taken in a trial of the OX40 agonist ivuxolimab. CDR3 nucleotides: TGCAGCGTTGAGCGGGGGGGTCGGGAGACCCAGTACTTC. Its protein is CSVERGGRETQYF.